The source of this T cell receptor beta chain is a study of T cells in localized non-small cell lung cancer. Whole-study results and caveats: The highest T cell clonality was in uninvolved adjacent lung, above tumor. Among the top 100 tumor clones, a median approximately 55 appeared in adjacent lung. Overall survival was longer when the density of T cells in the blood was higher.

This clone was observed a single time. Its antigen is unidentified. Sequenced by immunoSEQ multiplex PCR; TCRdb stores in-frame clones only, minus some. The table has about 70,000 clones, roughly 90% seen once. Germline CDR1 SGHDT, CDR2 YYEEEE. V was pared by 2 bases and J by 2 bases, with 14 bases between. The CDR3 extends over 16 amino acids. This clonotype originated in a male donor at least 60 years old with stage III squamous cell lung carcinoma. The specimen was peripheral blood, collected before any cancer treatment. The V gene is TRBV5-6, the J gene TRBJ1-5; perhaps TRBD1 as D (6 bases). The CDR3 region is CASSLGTGFRNQPQHF. The CDR3, as DNA: TGTGCCAGCAGCTTAGGCACAGGGTTCCGCAATCAGCCCCAGCATTTT.